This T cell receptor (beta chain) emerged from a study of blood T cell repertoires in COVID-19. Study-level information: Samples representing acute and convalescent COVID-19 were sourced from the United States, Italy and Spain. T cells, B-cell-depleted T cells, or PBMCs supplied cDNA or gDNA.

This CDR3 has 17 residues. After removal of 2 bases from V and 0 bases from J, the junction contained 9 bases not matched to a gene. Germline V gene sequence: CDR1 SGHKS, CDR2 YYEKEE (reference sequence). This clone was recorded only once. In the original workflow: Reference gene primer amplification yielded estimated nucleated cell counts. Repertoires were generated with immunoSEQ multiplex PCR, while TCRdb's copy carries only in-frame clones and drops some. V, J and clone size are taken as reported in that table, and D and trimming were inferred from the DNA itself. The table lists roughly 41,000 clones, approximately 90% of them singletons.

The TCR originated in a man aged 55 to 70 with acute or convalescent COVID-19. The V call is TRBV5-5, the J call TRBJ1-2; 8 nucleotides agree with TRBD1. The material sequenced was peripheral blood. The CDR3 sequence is CASSFGTGGESNYGYTF. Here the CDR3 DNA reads TGTGCCAGCAGCTTCGGGACAGGTGGTGAATCTAACTATGGCTACACCTTC. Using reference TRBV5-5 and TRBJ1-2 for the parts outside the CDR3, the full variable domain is DAGVTQSPTHLIKTRGQQVTLRCSPISGHKSVSWYQQVLGQGPQFIFQYYEKEERGRGNFPDRFSARQFPNYSSELNVNALLLGDSALYLCASSFGTGGESNYGYTFGSGTRLTVV.